This T cell receptor (beta chain) was captured by sequencing in a study of PD-1 blockade in mismatch repair-deficient tumors (dated by TCRdb to about 2017). Background on the whole study: Between late 2013 and late 2016, the trial enrolled 75 to 95 consecutive patients with some eleven types of mismatch repair-deficient cancer, all of whom had received prior treatment and were progressing. Deep sequencing of TCR CDR3 regions was used to track tumor-associated T cell clones in peripheral blood of patients responding to PD-1 blockade. Overall study results and their limits: Rapid expansion after pembrolizumab followed by contraction, generally before radiologic responses, was shown by tumor-resident clones, which were often undetectable in blood before treatment.

Sequences MNHEY (CDR1) and SMNVEV (CDR2) are obtained from the germline V gene (reference sequence). Including cysteine and phenylalanine, the CDR3 has 14 amino acids. The entry retains the CDR3 DNA only, 42 bases that are in frame from base 1. V drops 6 bases and J drops 1 base, leaving 13 bases in between. The library relied on the immunoSEQ multiplex PCR assay. The table was pulled from immuneACCESS by TCRdb, which kept in-frame rearrangements only. Such tables lose some clones; where checked, under half of the loss comes from unresolved V genes, and the rest has no known cause. This sample has under 25,000 clones in its table, and 70% to 90% of those were observed once. Roughly 18% of the sample goes to the ten largest clones. This clone was picked up one time. Its binding antigen is unknown. No base qualities exist here, and no much larger clone lies one base off it. Mismatch repair deficiency was established in every enrolled patient by polymerase chain reaction or immunohistochemistry. A few patients who responded to pembrolizumab therapy underwent TCR sequencing. The phase II trial prospectively tested pembrolizumab PD-1 blockade in advanced mismatch repair-deficient cancers regardless of tissue of origin. Serial peripheral blood T cell samples were collected before and at multiple times after starting PD-1 blockade. The timing of each blood sample was reported as weeks after the first dose of pembrolizumab.

This receptor chain uses TRBV27 and TRBJ2-7; the D segment could be TRBD1, given 5 matching bases. Specimen: peripheral blood, collected 2 weeks after starting pembrolizumab. The source of this sequence is an adult with mismatch repair-deficient cancer. The CDR3 region has the sequence CASRPSRDSYEQYF. The sequence in DNA is TGTGCCAGCAGACCCTCCAGGGATTCCTACGAGCAGTACTTC.